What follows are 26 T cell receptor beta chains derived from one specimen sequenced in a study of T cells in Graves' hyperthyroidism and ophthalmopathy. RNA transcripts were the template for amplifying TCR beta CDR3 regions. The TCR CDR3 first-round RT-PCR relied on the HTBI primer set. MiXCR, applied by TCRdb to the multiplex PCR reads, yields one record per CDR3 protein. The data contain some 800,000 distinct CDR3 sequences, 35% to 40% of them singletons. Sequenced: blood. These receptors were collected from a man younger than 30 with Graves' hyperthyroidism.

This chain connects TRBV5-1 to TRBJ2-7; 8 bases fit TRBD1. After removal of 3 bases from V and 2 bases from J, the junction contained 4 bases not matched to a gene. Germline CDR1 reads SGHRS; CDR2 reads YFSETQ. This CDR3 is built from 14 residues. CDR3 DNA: TGCGCCAGCAGCTCACAGGGGGAGGCCTACGAGCAGTACTTC. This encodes CASSSQGEAYEQYF.

CDR3: CASSQRQISYEQYF. CDR3 coding DNA: TGTGCCAGCAGTCAAAGACAGATCTCCTACGAGCAGTACTTC. V gene TRBV14 combines with J gene TRBJ2-7, with a tentative D call TRBD1 (5 bases). The germline gives CDR1 SGHDN, CDR2 FVKESK. V was cut by 6 bases and J by 0 bases, with 12 bases left in between. The CDR3 runs to 14 residues. The entire variable domain, with the rest obtained from reference TRBV14 and TRBJ2-7, is as follows: EAGVTQFPSHSVIEKGQTVTLRCDPISGHDNLYWYRRVMGKEIKFLLHFVKESKQDESGMPNNRFLAERTGGTYSTLKVQPAELEDSGVYFCASSQRQISYEQYFGPGTRLTVT.

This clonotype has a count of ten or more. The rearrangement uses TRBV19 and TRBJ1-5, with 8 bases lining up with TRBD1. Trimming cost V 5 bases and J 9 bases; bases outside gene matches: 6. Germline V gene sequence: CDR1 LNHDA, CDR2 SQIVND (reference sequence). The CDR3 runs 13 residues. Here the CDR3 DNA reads TGTGCCAGTAGTGTGCAGGGGGCGCGGCCCCAGCATTTT. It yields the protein CASSVQGARPQHF.

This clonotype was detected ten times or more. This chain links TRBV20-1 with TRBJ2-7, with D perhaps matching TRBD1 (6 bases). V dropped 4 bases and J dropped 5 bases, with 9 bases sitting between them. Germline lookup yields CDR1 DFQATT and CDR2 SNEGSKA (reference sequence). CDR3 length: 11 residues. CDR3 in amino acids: CSATGDHEQYF. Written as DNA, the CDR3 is TGCAGTGCTACAGGGGACCACGAGCAGTACTTC.

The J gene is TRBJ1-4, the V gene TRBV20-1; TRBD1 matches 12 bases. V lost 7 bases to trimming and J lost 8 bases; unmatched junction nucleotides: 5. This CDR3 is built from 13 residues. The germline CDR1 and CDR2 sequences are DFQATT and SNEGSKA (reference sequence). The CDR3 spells CSGFGTGGEKLFF. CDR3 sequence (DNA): TGCAGTGGCTTCGGGACAGGGGGCGAAAAACTGTTTTTT.

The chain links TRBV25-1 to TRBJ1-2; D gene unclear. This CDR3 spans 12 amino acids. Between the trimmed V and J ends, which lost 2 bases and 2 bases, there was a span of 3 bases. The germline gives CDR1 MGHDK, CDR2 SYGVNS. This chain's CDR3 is CASSEPNYGYTF. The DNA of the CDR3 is TGTGCCAGCAGTGAACCCAACTATGGCTACACCTTC.

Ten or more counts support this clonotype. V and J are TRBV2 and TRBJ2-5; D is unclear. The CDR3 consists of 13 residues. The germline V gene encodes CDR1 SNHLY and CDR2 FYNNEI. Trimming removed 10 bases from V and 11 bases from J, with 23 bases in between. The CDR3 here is CANTLIAPQGQYF. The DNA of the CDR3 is TGTGCCAACACCCTGATTGCGCCTCAAGGGCAGTACTTC.

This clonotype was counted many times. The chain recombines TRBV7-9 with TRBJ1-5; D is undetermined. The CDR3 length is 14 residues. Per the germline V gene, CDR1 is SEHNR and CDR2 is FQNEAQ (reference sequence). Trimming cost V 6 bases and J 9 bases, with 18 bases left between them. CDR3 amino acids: CASSPDGVYAPQHF. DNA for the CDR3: TGTGCCAGCAGTCCAGACGGGGTTTATGCGCCCCAGCATTTT.

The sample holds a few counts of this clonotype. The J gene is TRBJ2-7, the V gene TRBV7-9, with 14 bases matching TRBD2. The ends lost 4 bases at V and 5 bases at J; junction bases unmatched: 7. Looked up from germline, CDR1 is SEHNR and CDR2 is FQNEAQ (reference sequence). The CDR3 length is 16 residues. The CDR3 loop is CASSWGGLAGVDEQYF. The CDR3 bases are TGTGCCAGCAGCTGGGGGGGACTAGCGGGAGTCGACGAGCAGTACTTC.

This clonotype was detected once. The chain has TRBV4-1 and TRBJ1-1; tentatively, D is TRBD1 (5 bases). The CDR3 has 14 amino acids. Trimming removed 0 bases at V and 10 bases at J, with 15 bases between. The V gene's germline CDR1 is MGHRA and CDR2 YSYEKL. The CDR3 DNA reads TGCGCCAGCAGCCAAGATTTAATAGGGGCTGCAGCTTTCTTT. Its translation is CASSQDLIGAAAFF.

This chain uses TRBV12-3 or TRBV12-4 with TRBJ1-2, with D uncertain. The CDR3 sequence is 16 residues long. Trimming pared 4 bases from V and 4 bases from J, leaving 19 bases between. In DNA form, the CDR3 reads TGTGCCAGCAGTTACGAAAGGCCCCAAGGCCCCTATGGCTACACCTTC. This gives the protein CASSYERPQGPYGYTF.

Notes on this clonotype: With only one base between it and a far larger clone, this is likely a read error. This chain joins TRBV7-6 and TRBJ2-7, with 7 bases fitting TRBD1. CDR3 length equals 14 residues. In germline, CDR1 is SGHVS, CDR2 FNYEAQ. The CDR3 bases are TGTACCAGCAGCTTAGGGGACAGCTCCTACGAGCAGTACTTC. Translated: CTSSLGDSSYEQYF.

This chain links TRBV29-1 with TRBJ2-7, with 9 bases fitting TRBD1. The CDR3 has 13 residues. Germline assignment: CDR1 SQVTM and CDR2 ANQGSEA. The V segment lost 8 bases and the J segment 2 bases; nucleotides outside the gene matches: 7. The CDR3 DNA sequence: TGCAGCTTGAGGGACAGGGACGCCTACGAGCAGTACTTC. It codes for CSLRDRDAYEQYF.

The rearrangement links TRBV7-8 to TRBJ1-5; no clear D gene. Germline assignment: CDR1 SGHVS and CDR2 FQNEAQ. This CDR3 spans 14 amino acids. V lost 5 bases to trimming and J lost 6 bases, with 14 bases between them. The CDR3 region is CASSQDSLIQPQHF. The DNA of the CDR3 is TGTGCCAGCAGCCAAGATTCGCTGATTCAGCCCCAGCATTTT.

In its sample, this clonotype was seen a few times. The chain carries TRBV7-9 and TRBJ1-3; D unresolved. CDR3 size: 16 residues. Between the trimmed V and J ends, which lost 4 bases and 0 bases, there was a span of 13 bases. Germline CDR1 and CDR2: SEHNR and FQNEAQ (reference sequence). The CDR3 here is CASSSNSDYSGNTIYF. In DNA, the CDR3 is TGTGCCAGCAGCTCCAATTCGGACTACTCTGGAAACACCATATATTTT.

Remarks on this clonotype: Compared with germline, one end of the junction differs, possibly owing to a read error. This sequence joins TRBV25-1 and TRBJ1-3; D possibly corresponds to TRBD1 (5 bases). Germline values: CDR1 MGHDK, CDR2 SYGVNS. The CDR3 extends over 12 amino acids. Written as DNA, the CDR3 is TGTGCCAGCAGCCCAGAGTTGGACACCATGTATTTT. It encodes CASSPELDTMYF.

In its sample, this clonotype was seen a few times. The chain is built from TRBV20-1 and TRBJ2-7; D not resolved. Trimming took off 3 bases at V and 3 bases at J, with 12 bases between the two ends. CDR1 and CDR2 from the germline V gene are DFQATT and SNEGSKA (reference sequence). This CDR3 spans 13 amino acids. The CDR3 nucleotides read TGCAGTGCTAGCGGACCGCTAGACTACGAGCAGTACTTC. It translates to CSASGPLDYEQYF.

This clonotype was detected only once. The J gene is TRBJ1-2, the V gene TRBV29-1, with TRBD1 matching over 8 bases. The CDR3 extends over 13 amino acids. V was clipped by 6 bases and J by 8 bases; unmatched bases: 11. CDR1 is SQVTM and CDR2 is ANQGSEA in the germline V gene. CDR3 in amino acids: CSVLWTGIGGYTF. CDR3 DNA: TGCAGCGTCCTTTGGACAGGGATTGGAGGCTACACCTTC. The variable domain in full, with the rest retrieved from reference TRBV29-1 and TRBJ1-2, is SAVISQKPSRDICQRGTSLTIQCQVDSQVTMMFWYRQQPGQSLTLIATANQGSEATYESGFVIDKFPISRPNLTFSTLTVSNMSPEDSSIYLCSVLWTGIGGYTFGSGTRLTVV.

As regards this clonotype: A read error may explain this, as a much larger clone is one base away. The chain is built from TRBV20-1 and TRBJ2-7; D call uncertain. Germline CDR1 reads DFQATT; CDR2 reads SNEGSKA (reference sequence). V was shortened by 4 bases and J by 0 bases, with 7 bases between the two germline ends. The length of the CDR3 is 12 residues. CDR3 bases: TGCAGTGCTATCCCCAGCTCCTACGAGCAGTACTTC. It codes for CSAIPSSYEQYF.

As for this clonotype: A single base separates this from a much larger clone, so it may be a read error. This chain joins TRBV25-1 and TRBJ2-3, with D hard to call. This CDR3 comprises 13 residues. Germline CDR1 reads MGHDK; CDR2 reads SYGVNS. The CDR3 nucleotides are TGTGCCGGCAGTGTCCCCAGCACAGATACGCAGTATTTT. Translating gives CAGSVPSTDTQYF.

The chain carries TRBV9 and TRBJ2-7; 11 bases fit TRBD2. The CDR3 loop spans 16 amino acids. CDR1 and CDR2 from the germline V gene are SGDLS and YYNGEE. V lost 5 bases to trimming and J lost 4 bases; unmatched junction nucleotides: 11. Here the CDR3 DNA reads TGTGCCAGCAGTCCCTTAGCGGGAGGGGGAGAGTACGAGCAGTACTTC. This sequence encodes CASSPLAGGGEYEQYF. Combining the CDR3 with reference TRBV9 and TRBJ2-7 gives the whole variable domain DSGVTQTPKHLITATGQRVTLRCSPRSGDLSVYWYQQSLDQGLQFLIQYYNGEERAKGNILERFSAQQFPDLHSELNLSSLELGDSALYFCASSPLAGGGEYEQYFGPGTRLTVT.

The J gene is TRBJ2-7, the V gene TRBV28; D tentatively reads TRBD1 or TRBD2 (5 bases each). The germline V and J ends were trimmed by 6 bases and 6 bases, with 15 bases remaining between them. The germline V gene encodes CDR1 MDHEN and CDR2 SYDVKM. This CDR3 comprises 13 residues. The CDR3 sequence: CASSLGARTEQYF. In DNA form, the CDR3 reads TGTGCCAGCAGCCTCGGGGCGCGCACCGAGCAGTACTTC. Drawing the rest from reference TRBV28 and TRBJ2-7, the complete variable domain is DVKVTQSSRYLVKRTGEKVFLECVQDMDHENMFWYRQDPGLGLRLIYFSYDVKMKEKGDIPEGYSVSREKKERFSLILESASTNQTSMYLCASSLGARTEQYFGPGTRLTVT.

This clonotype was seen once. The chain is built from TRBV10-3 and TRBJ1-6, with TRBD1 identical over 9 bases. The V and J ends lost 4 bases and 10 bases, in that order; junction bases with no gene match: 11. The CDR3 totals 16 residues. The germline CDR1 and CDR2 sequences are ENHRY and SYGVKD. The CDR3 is CAISADRDRVGSPLHF. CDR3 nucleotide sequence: TGTGCCATCAGTGCAGACCGGGACAGGGTCGGGTCACCCCTCCACTTT.

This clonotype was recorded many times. The DNA of the CDR3 is TGTGCCAGCAGCCCAGGGACAGGGGGCGGCTATGGCTACACCTTC. Its protein is CASSPGTGGGYGYTF. The chain is built from TRBV7-6 and TRBJ1-2, with 12 nucleotides matching TRBD1. The junction had 5 bases not matched to a gene; V was cut back by 5 bases and J by 4 bases. There are 15 residues in the CDR3. Per germline, CDR1 SGHVS and CDR2 FNYEAQ.

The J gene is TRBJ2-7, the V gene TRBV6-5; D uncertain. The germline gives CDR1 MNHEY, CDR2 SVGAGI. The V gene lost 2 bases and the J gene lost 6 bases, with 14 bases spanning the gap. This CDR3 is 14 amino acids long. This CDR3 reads CASSYTQLGGEQYF. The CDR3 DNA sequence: TGTGCCAGCAGTTACACACAGCTGGGCGGCGAGCAGTACTTC.

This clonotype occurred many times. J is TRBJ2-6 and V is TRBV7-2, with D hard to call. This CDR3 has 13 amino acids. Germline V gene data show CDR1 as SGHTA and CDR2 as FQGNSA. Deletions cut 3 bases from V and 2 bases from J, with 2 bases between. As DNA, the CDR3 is TGTGCCAGCAGCTTCACTGGGGCCAACGTCCTGACTTTC. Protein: CASSFTGANVLTF.